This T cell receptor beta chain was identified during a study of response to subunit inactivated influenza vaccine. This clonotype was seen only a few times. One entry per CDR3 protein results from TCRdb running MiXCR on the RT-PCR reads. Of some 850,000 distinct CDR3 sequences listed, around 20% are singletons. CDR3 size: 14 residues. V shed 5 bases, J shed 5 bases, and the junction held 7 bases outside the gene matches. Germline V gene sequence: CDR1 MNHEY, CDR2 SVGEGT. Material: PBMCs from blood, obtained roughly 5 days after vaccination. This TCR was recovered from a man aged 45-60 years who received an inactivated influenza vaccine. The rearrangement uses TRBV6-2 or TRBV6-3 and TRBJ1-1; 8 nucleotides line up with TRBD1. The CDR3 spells CASSKGQGRTEAFF. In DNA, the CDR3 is TGTGCCAGCAGTAAAGGACAGGGTCGGACTGAAGCTTTCTTT.